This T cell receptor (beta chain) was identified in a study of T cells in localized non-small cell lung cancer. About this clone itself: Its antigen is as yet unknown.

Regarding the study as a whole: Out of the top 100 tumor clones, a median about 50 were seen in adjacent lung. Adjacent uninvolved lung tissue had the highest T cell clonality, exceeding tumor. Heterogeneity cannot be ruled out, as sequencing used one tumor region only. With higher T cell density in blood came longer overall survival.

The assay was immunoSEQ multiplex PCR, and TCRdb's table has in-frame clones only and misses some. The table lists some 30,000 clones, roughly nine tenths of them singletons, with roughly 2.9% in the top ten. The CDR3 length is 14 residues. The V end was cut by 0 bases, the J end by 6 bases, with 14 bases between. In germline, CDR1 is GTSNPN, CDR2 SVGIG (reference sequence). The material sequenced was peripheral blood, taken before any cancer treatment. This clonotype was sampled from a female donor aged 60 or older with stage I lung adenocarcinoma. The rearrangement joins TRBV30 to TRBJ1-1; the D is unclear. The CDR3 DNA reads TGTGCCTGGAGTGTATGGGGAACCCCCTCTGAAGCTTTCTTT. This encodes CAWSVWGTPSEAFF.